This TCR beta chain was observed in a study of CDR3 diversity in severe acne (dated by TCRdb to about 2019). The library was prepared using PCR. Sequenced on an Illumina HiSeq 2000. The public reads were reanalyzed by TCRdb: fastp trimming at Q25, MiXCR alignment, in-frame beta chains only. Each record represents a unique CDR3 protein, reported with the most common genes and DNA among its rows. This sample is represented by 65,000 to 95,000 distinct CDR3 sequences; under 65% of them were singletons. The top ten constitute over 11% of the sample. Comment on this clonotype: Its antigen is not yet known. No quality values exist for individual bases; no much larger clone is one base distant.

The germline V gene (reference sequence) yields DFQATT for CDR1 and SNEGSKA for CDR2. V trim: 3 bases; J trim: 3 bases; unmatched bases: 7. The CDR3, cysteine through phenylalanine, is 15 amino acids long. CDR3 DNA is the only sequence kept; it has 45 bases, read in frame from the first base. Input material: blood. This clonotype originated in a male donor in good health, without acne. This chain joins TRBV20-1 to TRBJ2-7; 11 bases in the junction line up with TRBD2. The DNA sequence is TGCAGTGCTAGCCGGGGACTAGCGGTCAGCTACGAGCAGTACTTC. This translates into CSASRGLAVSYEQYF.